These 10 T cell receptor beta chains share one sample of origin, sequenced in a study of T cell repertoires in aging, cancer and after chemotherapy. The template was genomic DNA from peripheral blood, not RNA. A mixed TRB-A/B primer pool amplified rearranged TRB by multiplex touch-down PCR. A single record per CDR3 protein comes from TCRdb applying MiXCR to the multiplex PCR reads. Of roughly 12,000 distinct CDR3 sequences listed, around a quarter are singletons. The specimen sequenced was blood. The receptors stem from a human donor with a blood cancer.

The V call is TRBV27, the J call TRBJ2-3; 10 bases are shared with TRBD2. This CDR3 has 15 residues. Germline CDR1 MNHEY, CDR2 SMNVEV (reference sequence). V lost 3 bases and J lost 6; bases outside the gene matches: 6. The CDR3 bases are TGTGCCAGCAGTTTTCTAGCGGGGGCGGAGGATACGCAGTATTTT. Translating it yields CASSFLAGAEDTQYF.

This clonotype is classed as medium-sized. The CDR3 nucleotides are TGTGCCAGCAGTCCGCGGGGGCCGGAGACCCAGTACTTC. It yields the protein CASSPRGPETQYF. This sequence joins TRBV6-1 and TRBJ2-5; tentatively, D is TRBD2 (7 bases). CDR1 and CDR2 (germline): MNHNS, SASEGT. This CDR3 has 13 amino acids. Trimming left V 5 bases short and J 5 bases short, with 12 bases between.

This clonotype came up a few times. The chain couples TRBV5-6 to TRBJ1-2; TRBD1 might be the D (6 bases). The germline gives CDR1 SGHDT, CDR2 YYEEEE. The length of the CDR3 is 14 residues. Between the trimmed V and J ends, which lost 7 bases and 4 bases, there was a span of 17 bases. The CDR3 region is CASRRAGGFYGYTF. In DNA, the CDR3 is TGTGCCAGCCGGAGGGCTGGGGGCTTCTATGGCTACACCTTC. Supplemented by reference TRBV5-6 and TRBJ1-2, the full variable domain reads DAGVTQSPTHLIKTRGQQVTLRCSPKSGHDTVSWYQQALGQGPQFIFQYYEEEERQRGNFPDRFSGHQFPNYSSELNVNALLLGDSALYLCASRRAGGFYGYTFGSGTRLTVV.

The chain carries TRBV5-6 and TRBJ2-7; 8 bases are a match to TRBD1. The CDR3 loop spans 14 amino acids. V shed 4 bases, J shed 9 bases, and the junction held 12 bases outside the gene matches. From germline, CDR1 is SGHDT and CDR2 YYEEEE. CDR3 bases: TGTGCCAGCAGCCCAACCGGGACAGGCCTTCCGCAGTACTTC. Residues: CASSPTGTGLPQYF.

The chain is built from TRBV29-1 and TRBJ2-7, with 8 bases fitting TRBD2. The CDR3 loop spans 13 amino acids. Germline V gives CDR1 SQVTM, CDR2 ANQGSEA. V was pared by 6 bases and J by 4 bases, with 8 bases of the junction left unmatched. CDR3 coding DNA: TGCAGCGTCTTGATAGCGGGACAATACGAGCAGTACGTC. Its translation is CSVLIAGQYEQYV.

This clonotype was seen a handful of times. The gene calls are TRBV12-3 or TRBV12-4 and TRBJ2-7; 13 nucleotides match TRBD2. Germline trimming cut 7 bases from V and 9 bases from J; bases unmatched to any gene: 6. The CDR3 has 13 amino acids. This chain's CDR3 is CASKTSGGLRQYF. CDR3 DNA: TGTGCCAGCAAGACTAGCGGGGGGTTAAGGCAGTACTTC.

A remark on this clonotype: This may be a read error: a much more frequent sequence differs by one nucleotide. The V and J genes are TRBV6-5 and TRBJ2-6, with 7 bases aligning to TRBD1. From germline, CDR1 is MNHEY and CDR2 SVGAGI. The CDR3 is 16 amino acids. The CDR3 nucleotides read TGTGCCAGCAGCCTTCGACAGGGCTCTGGGGCCAACATCCTGACTTTC. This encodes CASSLRQGSGANILTF.

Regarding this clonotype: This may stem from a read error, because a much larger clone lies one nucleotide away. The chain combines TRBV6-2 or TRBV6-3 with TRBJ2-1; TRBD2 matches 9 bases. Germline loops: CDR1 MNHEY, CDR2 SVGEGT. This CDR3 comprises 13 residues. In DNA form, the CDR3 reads TGTGCCAGCGGACTAGCGTTCTACAATAAGCAGTTCTTC. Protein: CASGLAFYNKQFF.

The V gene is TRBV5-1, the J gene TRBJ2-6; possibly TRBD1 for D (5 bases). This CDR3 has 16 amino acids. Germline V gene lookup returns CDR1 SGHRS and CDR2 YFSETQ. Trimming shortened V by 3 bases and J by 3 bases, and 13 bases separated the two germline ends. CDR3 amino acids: CASSSEMGHGANVLTF. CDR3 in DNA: TGCGCCAGCAGCTCGGAGATGGGGCATGGGGCCAACGTCCTGACTTTC.

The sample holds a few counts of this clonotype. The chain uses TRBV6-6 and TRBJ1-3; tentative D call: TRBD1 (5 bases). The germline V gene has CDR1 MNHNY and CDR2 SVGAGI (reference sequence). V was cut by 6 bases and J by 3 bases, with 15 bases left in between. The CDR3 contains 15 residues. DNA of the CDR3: TGTGCCAGCAGATCGCCCTCAGGGAATGGAAACACCATATATTTT. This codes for CASRSPSGNGNTIYF.